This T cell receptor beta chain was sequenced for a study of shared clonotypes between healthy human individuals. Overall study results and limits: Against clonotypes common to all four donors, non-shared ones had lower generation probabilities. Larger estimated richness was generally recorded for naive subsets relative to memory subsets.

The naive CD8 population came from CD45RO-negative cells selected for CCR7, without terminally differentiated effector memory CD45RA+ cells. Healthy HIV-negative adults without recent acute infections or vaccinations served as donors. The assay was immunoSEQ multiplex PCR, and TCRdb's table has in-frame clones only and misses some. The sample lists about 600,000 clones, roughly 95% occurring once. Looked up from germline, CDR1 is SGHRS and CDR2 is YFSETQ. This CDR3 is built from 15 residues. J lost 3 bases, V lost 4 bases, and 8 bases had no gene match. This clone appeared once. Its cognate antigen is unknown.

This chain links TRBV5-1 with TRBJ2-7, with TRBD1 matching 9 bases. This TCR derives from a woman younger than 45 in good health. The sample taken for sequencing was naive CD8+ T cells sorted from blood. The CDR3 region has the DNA TGCGCCAGCAGCCAAGGGACAGGGACAGGCTACGAGCAGTACTTC. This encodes CASSQGTGTGYEQYF. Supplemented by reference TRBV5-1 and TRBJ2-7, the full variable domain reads KAGVTQTPRYLIKTRGQQVTLSCSPISGHRSVSWYQQTPGQGLQFLFEYFSETQRNKGNFPGRFSGRQFSNSRSEMNVSTLELGDSALYLCASSQGTGTGYEQYFGPGTRLTVT.